This T cell receptor (beta chain) was sequenced during a study of neurological immune-mediated disorders. The CDR3 is 13 amino acids. Germline V gene lookup returns CDR1 MDHEN and CDR2 SYDVKM. Time point denoted: longitudinal time-point 1 (baseline). Where libraries were unsorted, they were derived from 2 million PBMCs stored at -80 degrees C. The team produced cDNA through 5'RACE using 10-nucleotide random UMIs. The output of every sequencing run, over 190 million TCR-beta sequences, came from 15-18 subjects. TCRdb re-called the 5' RACE reads with MiXCR, one entry per CDR3 protein. In the table there are around 37,000 distinct CDR3 sequences, roughly 3.2% of which are singletons. The table lists this clonotype with a count of one. The antigen remains undetermined. This may arise from a read error, as a much more abundant clone is one base away. The study's findings and limits: When grouped phylogenetically, the repertoires of 18 of the 34 multiple sclerosis patients fell together in one related-CDR3 cluster, which is a possible signature.

The sequence was obtained from a woman aged 60-75 years with multiple sclerosis. The sequencing sample was made of PBMCs. The V gene is TRBV28, the J gene TRBJ1-2; TRBD1 agrees at 7 bases. CDR3 nucleotide sequence: TGTGTCAGCACCACCCAGGGGGTCTATGGCTACACCTTC. Its translation: CVSTTQGVYGYTF.